These 22 T cell receptor beta chains were sequenced from one sample in a study of blood T cell repertoires in COVID-19. The table came from immunoSEQ multiplex PCR; TCRdb's copy has only in-frame clones and leaves some out. The data show more than 300,000 clones, 88% seen once. Sequencing was carried out using PBMCs or T cells enriched from blood (not recorded which). These receptor sequences come from a woman aged 18-30 years who had recovered from COVID-19.

The chain has TRBV6-5 and TRBJ1-6, with D tentatively TRBD1 (6 bases). In germline, CDR1 is MNHEY, CDR2 SVGAGI. The V gene lost 6 bases and the J gene lost 9 bases, with 15 bases spanning the gap. This CDR3 spans 14 amino acids. The CDR3 is CASSTTGFASPLHF. CDR3 coding DNA: TGTGCCAGCAGCACCACAGGGTTCGCTTCACCCCTCCACTTT.

The chain combines TRBV5-4 with TRBJ1-1; TRBD1 might be the D (6 bases). Between the trimmed V and J ends, which lost 3 bases and 0 bases, there was a span of 18 bases. Germline V gene sequence: CDR1 SGHNT, CDR2 YYREEE (reference sequence). The CDR3 runs 17 residues. This CDR3 reads CASSWARTDLMNTEAFF. The CDR3 nucleotides are TGTGCCAGCAGCTGGGCTAGGACAGACTTAATGAACACTGAAGCTTTCTTT.

The chain recombines TRBV11-2 with TRBJ2-7; 8 bases align to TRBD2. The germline V gene has CDR1 SGHAT and CDR2 FQNNGV. The CDR3 runs to 15 residues. J gave up 2 bases and V 5 bases, and 8 bases lay outside the gene matches. As DNA, the CDR3 is TGTGCCAGCAGCCAATCGAACGGGGGGGCCTACGAGCAGTACTTC. This translates into CASSQSNGGAYEQYF. Full variable domain (remainder filled in from reference TRBV11-2 and TRBJ2-7): EAGVAQSPRYKIIEKRQSVAFWCNPISGHATLYWYQQILGQGPKLLIQFQNNGVVDDSQLPKDRFSAERLKGVDSTLKIQPAKLEDSAVYLCASSQSNGGAYEQYFGPGTRLTVT.

The genes are TRBV29-1 and TRBJ1-2; maybe TRBD1 (5 bases). CDR1 and CDR2 (germline): SQVTM, ANQGSEA. The CDR3 runs 14 residues. The V end was cut by 5 bases, the J end by 1 base, with 14 bases between. Written as DNA, the CDR3 is TGCAGCGTTCCCATGCCGACAGATAACTATGGCTACACCTTC. Amino acid sequence: CSVPMPTDNYGYTF.

The table lists this clone with a count of one. The rearrangement links TRBV5-6 to TRBJ2-3, with 14 bases fitting TRBD2. This CDR3 has 16 amino acids. Germline assignment: CDR1 SGHDT and CDR2 YYEEEE. After removal of 4 bases from V and 4 bases from J, the junction contained 5 bases not matched to a gene. In DNA form, the CDR3 reads TGTGCCAGCAGCCGGGGGACTAGCGGGGGTTCAGATACGCAGTATTTT. The encoded protein is CASSRGTSGGSDTQYF.

The CDR3 DNA reads TGTGCCAGCAGCCCCCAGGGGAAAGGGGGCTACACCTTC. Translated, it gives CASSPQGKGGYTF. The gene calls are TRBV14 and TRBJ1-2; maybe TRBD1 (6 bases). Trimming pared 4 bases from V and 8 bases from J, leaving 14 bases between. The CDR3 covers 13 residues. Germline CDR1 SGHDN, CDR2 FVKESK.

This chain joins TRBV11-2 and TRBJ2-7; 8 bases fit TRBD1. CDR3 length: 15 residues. Trimming removed 3 bases from V and 2 bases from J; junction bases left unmatched: 6. CDR1 and CDR2 (germline): SGHAT, FQNNGV. In DNA, the CDR3 is TGTGCCAGCAGCTTGGGACGGACAGGGACCTACGAGCAGTACTTC. Translated, it gives CASSLGRTGTYEQYF.

The chain uses TRBV5-6 and TRBJ2-7; 7 bases fit TRBD1. Germline lookup yields CDR1 SGHDT and CDR2 YYEEEE. The CDR3 sequence is 14 residues long. With 3 bases clipped from V and 1 base from J, the junction kept 4 bases outside the gene matches. The CDR3 DNA reads TGTGCCAGCAGCTCGACAGGGCCTTCCTACGAGCAGTACTTC. This sequence encodes CASSSTGPSYEQYF. The whole variable domain, remainder taken from reference TRBV5-6 and TRBJ2-7, is DAGVTQSPTHLIKTRGQQVTLRCSPKSGHDTVSWYQQALGQGPQFIFQYYEEEERQRGNFPDRFSGHQFPNYSSELNVNALLLGDSALYLCASSSTGPSYEQYFGPGTRLTVT.

Written as DNA, the CDR3 is TGTGCCAGCAGTCCAACTAGCGGGGGCGCATACAATGAGCAGTTCTTC. Its protein is CASSPTSGGAYNEQFF. This sequence joins TRBV11-3 and TRBJ2-1; 11 bases align to TRBD2. Germline V gene lookup returns CDR1 SGHNT and CDR2 YENEEA. Trimming removed 6 bases from V and 4 bases from J; junction bases left unmatched: 8. The CDR3 contains 16 residues.

This sequence joins TRBV5-6 and TRBJ1-6; D is perhaps TRBD1 (5 bases). CDR3 length equals 16 residues. V gave up 0 bases and J gave up 6 bases, with 13 bases separating them. Germline V gene lookup returns CDR1 SGHDT and CDR2 YYEEEE. The DNA of the CDR3 is TGTGCCAGCAGCTTGGCCGGGGGACCCATTAATTCACCCCTCCACTTT. As protein: CASSLAGGPINSPLHF.

The chain is built from TRBV5-1 and TRBJ1-2, with 9 bases lining up with TRBD1. The CDR3 covers 15 residues. Germline lookup yields CDR1 SGHRS and CDR2 YFSETQ. V shed 3 bases, J shed 8 bases, and the junction held 11 bases outside the gene matches. CDR3 DNA: TGCGCCAGCAGCTCACAGTGGACAGGGGAAGGAGGCTACACCTTC. Encoded protein: CASSSQWTGEGGYTF.

The chain combines TRBV5-3 with TRBJ1-5; D is possibly TRBD1 (5 bases). TRBV5-3 has ORF status, its function being uncertain. The germline V and J ends were trimmed by 0 bases and 3 bases, with 16 bases remaining between them. The CDR3 has 17 residues. The DNA for the CDR3 is TGTGCCAGAAGCTTGGCCAATTGGGGCGTAAACAATCAGCCCCAGCATTTT. It is translated as CARSLANWGVNNQPQHF.

This sequence joins TRBV3-1 (or the pseudogene TRBV3-2) and TRBJ1-1; a weak D match, TRBD1 (5 bases). This CDR3 contains 14 residues. CDR1 is LGHDT, CDR2 YNNKEL, per germline (reference sequence). V lost 2 bases, J lost 7 bases, and 14 bases lay in between. The CDR3 sequence is CASSQPYGGREAFF. CDR3 DNA sequence: TGTGCCAGCAGCCAACCCTACGGGGGACGTGAAGCTTTCTTT.

This clone was seen just once. Other DNA sequences within the sample encode an identical CDR3. This sequence joins TRBV18 and TRBJ1-5; no definite D call. Between the trimmed V and J ends, which lost 3 bases and 0 bases, there was a span of 6 bases. Germline V CDR1 and CDR2: KGHSH, LQKENI. The CDR3 contains 14 residues. CDR3 in DNA: TGTGCCAGCTCACCGGCCCCTAGCAATCAGCCCCAGCATTTT. Encoded protein: CASSPAPSNQPQHF.

V usage is TRBV10-2 and J usage is TRBJ1-5; possible D gene TRBD1, 5 bases. V lost 3 bases to trimming and J lost 4 bases, with 7 bases between them. This CDR3 is built from 13 residues. The germline V gene has CDR1 WSHSY and CDR2 SAAADI. The CDR3 sequence is CASSDRGNQPQHF. The CDR3 DNA is TGCGCCAGCAGTGATCGGGGGAATCAGCCCCAGCATTTT.

The chain employs TRBV11-2 and TRBJ1-5; 7 bases are shared with TRBD1. Per germline, CDR1 SGHAT and CDR2 FQNNGV. This CDR3 is built from 15 residues. After removal of 6 bases from V and 6 bases from J, the junction contained 11 bases not matched to a gene. CDR3 in DNA: TGTGCCAGCAGTACAGGGGCGGGTGTGGTTCAGCCCCAGCATTTT. It encodes CASSTGAGVVQPQHF.

The chain uses TRBV4-3 and TRBJ2-2, with 14 nucleotides matching TRBD2. The CDR3 contains 16 residues. Unmatched junction bases numbered 4, after V lost 4 bases and J lost 6 bases. Germline lookup yields CDR1 LGHNA and CDR2 YSLEER. CDR3 loop: CASSLSTSGGAGELFF. As DNA, the CDR3 is TGCGCCAGCAGCCTTTCGACTAGCGGGGGGGCCGGGGAGCTGTTTTTT.

This rearrangement joins TRBV9 to TRBJ2-3; D possibly corresponds to TRBD1 (7 bases). Germline V gives CDR1 SGDLS, CDR2 YYNGEE. This CDR3 contains 15 residues. V was cut by 2 bases and J by 5 bases, with 15 bases left in between. CDR3 residues: CASSVTGGGVDTQYF. The CDR3 DNA reads TGTGCCAGCAGCGTCACCGGAGGGGGCGTAGATACGCAGTATTTT.

This chain uses TRBV27 with TRBJ2-1; tentatively, D is TRBD2 (7 bases). The CDR3 has 17 amino acids. The V gene lost 5 bases and the J gene lost 7 bases, with 24 bases spanning the gap. Germline values: CDR1 MNHEY, CDR2 SMNVEV (reference sequence). The CDR3 here is CASSPILIGGPLNEQFF. In DNA form, the CDR3 reads TGTGCCAGCAGTCCTATCCTTATCGGGGGGCCCCTGAATGAGCAGTTCTTC.

The chain employs TRBV15 and TRBJ2-5; a possible D gene is TRBD1 (6 bases). CDR3 length equals 15 residues. Germline V gene data show CDR1 as LNHNV and CDR2 as YYDKDF (reference sequence). The V end was cut by 1 base, the J end by 0 bases, with 9 bases between. The CDR3 loop is CATSRADSYQETQYF. The CDR3 DNA reads TGTGCCACCAGCAGAGCGGACAGCTACCAAGAGACCCAGTACTTC.

This clone was observed a few times. The gene calls are TRBV20-1 and TRBJ1-2; D is unclear. The germline gives CDR1 DFQATT, CDR2 SNEGSKA (reference sequence). This CDR3 has 13 residues. Trimming removed 3 bases from V and 4 bases from J, with 12 bases in between. CDR3: CSASPSGSYGYTF. The CDR3 DNA is TGCAGTGCTAGTCCGAGTGGTAGCTATGGCTACACCTTC.

This sequence joins TRBV27 and TRBJ1-1; 9 nucleotides match TRBD1. J was trimmed by 1 base and V by 5 bases; bases with no gene match: 8. Germline CDR1 MNHEY, CDR2 SMNVEV (reference sequence). CDR3 length: 16 amino acids. Here the CDR3 DNA reads TGTGCCAGCAGTATGACAGGGGGTTTGACGAACACTGAAGCTTTCTTT. It encodes CASSMTGGLTNTEAFF.